The rows below give T cell receptor beta chains drawn from one sample of a study of regulatory T cells in long-lasting Graves disease. TCRdb re-analysed the multiplex PCR reads in MiXCR, keeping a single row per CDR3 protein. The table records about 350,000 distinct CDR3 sequences, under 20% of them present only once. These data also featured in a second study, about T cells in Graves' hyperthyroidism and ophthalmopathy.

This specimen was peripheral blood mononuclear cells (PBMCs), taken at new diagnosis, from a patient treated with antithyroid drugs. Source of these receptors: a woman aged 18-35 years with Graves disease. Both conserved end residues are part of each CDR3. Each record gives: clone size, J gene, V gene, D gene, CDR3 DNA, CDR3 protein. A D gene is named only where the DNA matches it firmly. The size entry is marked missing in some rows and otherwise reads once, few, many or a size class.

many | TRBJ2-3 | TRBV11-2 | - | TGTGCCAGCAGCCTAGAGGGGGGCACAGATACGCAGTATTTT | CASSLEGGTDTQYF
- | TRBJ2-1 | TRBV29-1 | - | TGCAGCGTTGTAAAGAGTACCAATGAGCAGTTCTTC | CSVVKSTNEQFF
many | TRBJ2-5 | TRBV11-2 | TRBD1 | TGTGCCAGCAGCTCGGGGACAGGAGAGACCCAGTACTTC | CASSSGTGETQYF
many | TRBJ2-3 | TRBV30 | - | TGTGCCTGGAGTGTAGTCGGAGGCACAGATACGCAGTATTTT | CAWSVVGGTDTQYF
few | TRBJ2-5 | TRBV6-5 | - | TGTGCCAGCAGTTACAATCAGGGAGAGACCCAGTACTTC | CASSYNQGETQYF
many | TRBJ2-5 | TRBV20-1 | - | TGCAGTGCTAGCTCCTCGACTAGTTCCCTGGAGACCCAGTACTTC | CSASSSTSSLETQYF
- | TRBJ1-1 | TRBV19 | - | TGTGCCAGTAGTCCGGTTACCGACAGATTGATCGCTGAAGCTTTCTTT | CASSPVTDRLIAEAFF
- | TRBJ2-3 | TRBV3-1 | TRBD2 | TGTGCCAGCAGCCAAGATGCCAGCGGGGGAGATACGCAGTATTTT | CASSQDASGGDTQYF
- | TRBJ1-5 | TRBV4-1 | - | TGCGCCAGCAGCCAAGTAGAGGGGATGAATCAGCCCCAGCATTTT | CASSQVEGMNQPQHF
- | TRBJ1-2 | TRBV2 | - | TGTGCCAGCAGAGGGGCCTTCTATGGCTACACCTTC | CASRGAFYGYTF
- | TRBJ1-5 | TRBV7-9 | - | TGTGCCAGCAGCTTAGGCGGGCAGATAAATCAGCCCCAGCATTTT | CASSLGGQINQPQHF
- | TRBJ2-5 | TRBV7-9 | TRBD1 | TGTGCCAGCAGCCTCGGGACAGGGATCGGAGAGACCCAGTACTTC | CASSLGTGIGETQYF
few | TRBJ2-3 | TRBV7-3 | - | TGTGCCAGCAGCCCCATAGCGACAGATGCGCAGTATTTT | CASSPIATDAQYF
- | TRBJ2-2 | TRBV6-2/TRBV6-3 | - | TGTGCCGGCAGTTACCCGAGCTTTGGGCTGTTTTTT | CAGSYPSFGLFF
few | TRBJ2-3 | TRBV4-1 | - | TGCGCCAGCAGCCAAGATTATGGGCAGGGCACAGATACGCAGTATTTT | CASSQDYGQGTDTQYF
- | TRBJ2-3 | TRBV7-9 | - | TGTGCCAGCAGCCTCCCCGGGACTCATATAGCCACAGATACGCAGTATTTT | CASSLPGTHIATDTQYF
- | TRBJ1-1 | TRBV18 | - | TGTGCCAGCTCACCACCGTCCGGGAGGAACACTGAAGCTTTCTTT | CASSPPSGRNTEAFF
many | TRBJ1-5 | TRBV6-2/TRBV6-3 | - | TGTGCCAGCAGTTACCGGGATCGGTTGGGATACGGGCCCCAGCATTTT | CASSYRDRLGYGPQHF
few | TRBJ2-3 | TRBV4-1 | TRBD1 | TGCGCCAGCGGCGCGGGGACAGGGAGGTCCACAGATACGCAGTATTTT | CASGAGTGRSTDTQYF
few | TRBJ1-5 | TRBV27 | - | TGTGCCAGCAGTTTAAGGGTGGAGGGTCAGCCCCAGCATTTT | CASSLRVEGQPQHF
many | TRBJ2-1 | TRBV12-3/TRBV12-4 | - | TGTGCCAGCACCCCCCTCAGCTCCTACAATGAGCAGTTCTTC | CASTPLSSYNEQFF
many | TRBJ2-5 | TRBV7-9 | TRBD2 | TGTGCCAGCAGCGCCCGGTCTAGCGGGGGTCAAGAGACCCAGTACTTC | CASSARSSGGQETQYF
many | TRBJ2-2 | TRBV2 | - | TGTGCCAGCAGTGAAACTAGCTTTAGCACCGGGGAGCTGTTTTTT | CASSETSFSTGELFF
few | TRBJ2-5 | TRBV6-2/TRBV6-3 | TRBD2 | TGTGCCAGCAGTTACGGGGGACTAGCGGGGGCGACGGGAGAGACCCAGTACTTC | CASSYGGLAGATGETQYF
many | TRBJ1-2 | TRBV6-1 | - | TGTGCCAGCAGATTAGACGGCGGCTACACCTTC | CASRLDGGYTF
- | TRBJ2-7 | TRBV20-1 | TRBD2 | TGCAGTGCTAGATCATTCGGTCTAGCGGGGGGGCAGGCGGAGTATTACAATGAGCAGTACTTC | CSARSFGLAGGQAEYYNEQYF
few | TRBJ1-5 | TRBV27 | - | TGTGCCAGCAGCTACAGGGTTCGTCAGCCCCAGCATTTT | CASSYRVRQPQHF
many | TRBJ1-1 | TRBV19 | - | TGTGCCAGTAGTATATCGGGACGGCTATTGAACACTGAAGCTTTCTTT | CASSISGRLLNTEAFF
- | TRBJ2-7 | TRBV28 | - | TGTGCCAGCAGTCGGGAAGCATTCTACGAGCAGTACTTC | CASSREAFYEQYF
few | TRBJ1-2 | TRBV5-1 | - | TGCGCCAGCAGCTTAAGGGGGTCACTCGGAAATGACTACACCTTC | CASSLRGSLGNDYTF
few | TRBJ2-1 | TRBV18 | TRBD2 | TGTGCCAGCTCACCACCCCTAGCGGGGGGGCCGGGCAATGAGCAGTTCTTC | CASSPPLAGGPGNEQFF